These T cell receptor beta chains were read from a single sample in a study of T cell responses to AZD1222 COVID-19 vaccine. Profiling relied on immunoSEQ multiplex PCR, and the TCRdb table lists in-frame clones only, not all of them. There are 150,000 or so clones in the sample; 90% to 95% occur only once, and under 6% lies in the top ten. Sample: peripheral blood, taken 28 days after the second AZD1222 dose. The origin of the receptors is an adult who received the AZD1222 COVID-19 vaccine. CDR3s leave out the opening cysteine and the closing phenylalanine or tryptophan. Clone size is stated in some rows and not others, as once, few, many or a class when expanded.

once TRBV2 ASKGLAGPNEQF
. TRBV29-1 SVASGREKAF
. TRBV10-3 AISEKWLENEQF
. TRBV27 ASSGTSRPRAQY
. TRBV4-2 ASSPRGSGVDTQY
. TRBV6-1 ASSEFWRERGEQY
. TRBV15 ATSTRQGVPEQY
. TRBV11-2 ASSLAHEQY
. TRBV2 ASSEFGSGESGGYT
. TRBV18 ASSPPSLSNEKLF
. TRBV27 ASSSWSRVTTDTQY
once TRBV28 ASSTPGATYEQY
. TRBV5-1 ASSLGGGRGHNEQF
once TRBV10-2 ASSESPKSNQPQH
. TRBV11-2 ASSSPSSAWEQY
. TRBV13 ASSSTPPGPGANVLT
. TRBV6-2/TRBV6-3 ASSYQAGGTEQY
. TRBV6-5 ASALGQGQETQY
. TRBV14 ASSQAGGLGGRAYNEQF
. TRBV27 ASSSFGGGDYEQY
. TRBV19 ASKLSRTSTDTQY
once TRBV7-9 ASTESPGTGQF
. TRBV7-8 ASSRFREGSPLH
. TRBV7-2 ASSSGGNLYNSPLH
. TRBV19 ASRPQGRPYEQY
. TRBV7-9 ASSPDREGAF
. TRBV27 ASSPRLFRENIQY
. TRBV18 ASSRGQEGSQPQH
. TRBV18 ASSPRRSRTNTGELF
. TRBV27 ASSLWAGVGNEQF
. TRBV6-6 ASSPFRGPNTEAF
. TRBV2 ASRSDSQEAQY
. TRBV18 ASSPRGGSMNTEAF
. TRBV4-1 ASSQPTRQRAGELF
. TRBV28 ASSPARGQGGQETQY
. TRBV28 ASSGNSDYLF
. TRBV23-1 ASTPGTGYPNEQY
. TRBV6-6 ASSGQYNSPLH
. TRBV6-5 ASSTGGGNYEQY
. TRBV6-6 ASRGSLLDNQPQH
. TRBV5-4 ASSLGRGIADTQY
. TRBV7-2 ASSFAPGQGYGYT
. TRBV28 ASSLWGVSTGELF
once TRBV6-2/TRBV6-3 ASSLFLAGGDEQY
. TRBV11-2 ASSFFYRYEQY
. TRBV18 ASSPISGRAENEQF
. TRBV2 ASSDSGWNTEAF
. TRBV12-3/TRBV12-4 ASRSVYNEQF
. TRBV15 ATRSRRTDDYEQY
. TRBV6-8 ASSYEQLMGQENTGELF